This passage covers 11 T cell receptor beta chains from one sample sequenced in a study of blood T cell repertoires in COVID-19. Clones were read by immunoSEQ multiplex PCR, and TCRdb kept only the in-frame ones, dropping some. This sample yields approximately 350,000 clones, of which roughly 90% are seen a single time; approximately 7.4% belongs to the top ten. Material: peripheral blood. The origin of the receptors is a woman aged 70-85 years with COVID-19, enrolled during active disease.

The rearrangement uses TRBV28 and TRBJ1-2; 11 bases are a match to TRBD1. Per the germline V gene, CDR1 is MDHEN and CDR2 is SYDVKM. This CDR3 contains 13 residues. The V and J ends lost 3 bases and 11 bases, in that order; junction bases with no gene match: 5. The DNA for the CDR3 is TGTGCCAGCAGTTTGGACAGGGGGCTGTTTTACACCTTC. Protein product: CASSLDRGLFYTF.

The chain uses TRBV6-1 and TRBJ1-2; D gene ambiguous. The V gene's germline CDR1 is MNHNS and CDR2 SASEGT. Between the trimmed V and J ends, which lost 1 base and 8 bases, there was a span of 26 bases. This CDR3 comprises 18 residues. The CDR3 DNA reads TGTGCCAGCAGTGAAGTTGTCTTAGGGAGGGAGGGAATGGAAGGCTACACCTTC. Residues: CASSEVVLGREGMEGYTF.

The chain combines TRBV5-5 with TRBJ1-3; 7 bases agree with TRBD1. Germline assignment: CDR1 SGHKS and CDR2 YYEKEE (reference sequence). V was pared by 3 bases and J by 0 bases, with 6 bases of the junction left unmatched. The CDR3 consists of 16 residues. CDR3 sequence reads: CASSSGTVLSGNTIYF. CDR3 coding DNA: TGTGCCAGCAGCTCGGGGACAGTACTCTCTGGAAACACCATATATTTT.

The rearrangement uses TRBV15 and TRBJ1-1; 9 bases are shared with TRBD1. Trimming took 0 bases from V and 5 from J; bases not matched to a gene: 7. The CDR3 has 16 amino acids. Germline V gene lookup returns CDR1 LNHNV and CDR2 YYDKDF (reference sequence). The CDR3 protein is CATSREGTGPRTEAFF. The CDR3 DNA is TGTGCCACCAGCAGAGAAGGGACAGGGCCAAGGACTGAAGCTTTCTTT.

The chain has TRBV2 and TRBJ1-1; D is unresolved. Germline CDR1 SNHLY, CDR2 FYNNEI. CDR3 size: 14 residues. V was shortened by 7 bases and J by 0 bases, with 12 bases between the two germline ends. This CDR3 reads CASNRHLMNTEAFF. The CDR3 nucleotides are TGTGCCAGCAATCGACACCTCATGAACACTGAAGCTTTCTTT.

The V and J genes are TRBV12-3 or TRBV12-4 and TRBJ2-7; D gene unclear. The CDR3 is 12 amino acids. V shed 4 bases and J shed 6 bases, with 10 bases lying between them. CDR3 in DNA: TGTGCCAGCAGTTCCTACCATACCGAGCAGTACTTC. Its protein is CASSSYHTEQYF.

The chain links TRBV27 to TRBJ2-7; 8 bases agree with TRBD2. The germline CDR1 and CDR2 sequences are MNHEY and SMNVEV (reference sequence). CDR3 size: 15 residues. Losses at the gene ends were 2 bases for V and 2 bases for J; bases not matched to a gene: 5. The CDR3: CASSLSGGPTYEQYF. CDR3 nucleotide sequence: TGTGCCAGCAGTTTAAGCGGGGGTCCGACCTACGAGCAGTACTTC.

The CDR3 is CASSPILSGVLFF. In DNA form, the CDR3 reads TGCGCCAGCAGCCCCATCCTTTCGGGAGTGCTGTTTTTT. The chain combines TRBV4-1 with TRBJ1-4; D is unclear. Trimming took 4 bases from V and 14 from J, leaving 17 bases between them. Germline V CDR1 and CDR2: MGHRA, YSYEKL. This CDR3 has 13 residues.

The gene calls are TRBV7-2 and TRBJ2-4; 8 positions agree with TRBD2. The trim removed 3 bases at V and 0 bases at J, leaving 7 bases unmatched. The germline V gene has CDR1 SGHTA and CDR2 FQGNSA. This CDR3 spans 17 amino acids. The CDR3 loop is CASSFFFGGAAKNIQYF. The CDR3 bases are TGTGCCAGCAGCTTCTTCTTCGGGGGGGCAGCCAAAAACATTCAGTACTTC.

V gene TRBV7-9 combines with J gene TRBJ1-2; 10 bases agree with TRBD1. CDR1 and CDR2 (germline): SEHNR, FQNEAQ (reference sequence). The junction had 3 bases not matched to a gene; V was cut back by 5 bases and J by 3 bases. CDR3 size: 14 residues. CDR3 nucleotides: TGTGCCAGCAGCGCGGGGACAGGGGACTATGGCTACACCTTC. This sequence encodes CASSAGTGDYGYTF. Variable domain in full (rest from reference TRBV7-9 and TRBJ1-2): DTGVSQNPRHKITKRGQNVTFRCDPISEHNRLYWYRQTLGQGPEFLTYFQNEAQLEKSRLLSDRFSAERPKGSFSTLEIQRTEQGDSAMYLCASSAGTGDYGYTFGSGTRLTVV.

This chain connects TRBV18 to TRBJ1-2, with 9 bases identical to TRBD1. From germline, CDR1 is KGHSH and CDR2 LQKENI. The V segment lost 1 base and the J segment 3 bases; nucleotides outside the gene matches: 6. This CDR3 is 16 amino acids long. For the CDR3, the DNA is TGTGCCAGCTCACCACAACAGGGGGCTGAGGACTATGGCTACACCTTC. Protein product: CASSPQQGAEDYGYTF.